This T cell receptor (beta chain) comes out of a study of T cell changes during pregnancy in multiple sclerosis. Only in-frame clones appear in the TCRdb table, and some are missing; sequencing was by immunoSEQ multiplex PCR. The data contain fewer than 60,000 clones, around 90% of them singletons. Looked up from germline, CDR1 is SGHKS and CDR2 is YYEKEE (reference sequence). Trimming cost V 1 base and J 7 bases, with 8 bases left between them. CDR3 size: 12 residues. This chain uses TRBV5-5 with TRBJ1-1; D ambiguous. This specimen was peripheral blood, taken in the third trimester of pregnancy. This clonotype was obtained from a female donor in good health, enrolled as a control in a pregnancy study. The CDR3 loop is CASSLIPDEAFF. In DNA form, the CDR3 reads TGTGCCAGCAGCTTGATACCAGATGAAGCTTTCTTT. Combining the CDR3 with reference TRBV5-5 and TRBJ1-1 gives the whole variable domain DAGVTQSPTHLIKTRGQQVTLRCSPISGHKSVSWYQQVLGQGPQFIFQYYEKEERGRGNFPDRFSARQFPNYSSELNVNALLLGDSALYLCASSLIPDEAFFGQGTRLTVV.